These 14 T cell receptor beta chains share one sample of origin, sequenced in a study of T cell responses to AZD1222 COVID-19 vaccine. Measured with immunoSEQ multiplex PCR; TCRdb has only the in-frame clones, and not every one. The sample shows roughly 170,000 clones, 94% of them seen only once. Sequenced here: peripheral blood, sampled 28 days after the second AZD1222 dose. These TCRs come from an adult who received the AZD1222 COVID-19 vaccine.

The chain carries TRBV18 and TRBJ2-3, with 13 bases fitting TRBD2. This CDR3 region has 16 residues. Trimming took 1 base from V and 4 from J; bases not matched to a gene: 2. Germline V CDR1 and CDR2: KGHSH, LQKENI. The DNA for the CDR3 is TGTGCCAGCTCACCACAACTAGCGGGGGGGGCAGATACGCAGTATTTT. Translation: CASSPQLAGGADTQYF.

The chain couples TRBV7-6 to TRBJ1-2, with 8 bases matching TRBD1. This CDR3 spans 14 amino acids. Germline V gene sequence: CDR1 SGHVS, CDR2 FNYEAQ. Unmatched junction bases numbered 7, after V lost 4 bases and J lost 6 bases. The CDR3 loop reads CASSSPETGDGYTF. In DNA form, the CDR3 reads TGTGCCAGCAGCTCCCCAGAGACAGGGGATGGCTACACCTTC.

The chain employs TRBV18 and TRBJ2-7, with 9 nucleotides matching TRBD1. Losses at the gene ends were 5 bases for V and 5 bases for J; bases not matched to a gene: 7. Germline V lookup: CDR1 KGHSH, CDR2 LQKENI. The CDR3 is 14 amino acids. The CDR3 is CASSSLTGGHEQYF. CDR3 DNA sequence: TGTGCCAGCTCATCTTTAACAGGGGGCCACGAGCAGTACTTC.

The chain employs TRBV15 and TRBJ2-1; 10 bases match TRBD2. The germline V gene encodes CDR1 LNHNV and CDR2 YYDKDF (reference sequence). CDR3 length equals 16 residues. V lost 4 bases and J lost 0; bases outside the gene matches: 3. CDR3 bases: TGTGCCACCAGCAAACCTAGCGGGAGCTCCTACAATGAGCAGTTCTTC. Its translation is CATSKPSGSSYNEQFF.

This sequence joins TRBV9 and TRBJ2-6, with a tentative D call TRBD1 (6 bases). The CDR3 has 17 residues. Germline V lookup: CDR1 SGDLS, CDR2 YYNGEE. V dropped 6 bases and J dropped 4 bases, with 20 bases sitting between them. This chain's CDR3 is CASTNAITGSGANVLTF. Written as DNA, the CDR3 is TGTGCCAGCACCAATGCTATCACAGGGTCCGGGGCCAACGTCCTGACTTTC.

J is TRBJ2-1 and V is TRBV30; unclear D gene. V lost 2 bases to trimming and J lost 8 bases, with 13 bases between them. Germline V gives CDR1 GTSNPN, CDR2 SVGIG (reference sequence). The CDR3 covers 13 residues. The CDR3 coding sequence is TGTGCCTGGAGTCCCTCTAGGCTTGATGAGCAGTTCTTC. Amino acids: CAWSPSRLDEQFF.

This clone is a singleton in its sample. The chain employs TRBV15 and TRBJ1-6; no clear D. The length of the CDR3 is 17 residues. Trimming pared 1 base from V and 4 bases from J, leaving 14 bases between. The germline V gene has CDR1 LNHNV and CDR2 YYDKDF (reference sequence). CDR3 in DNA: TGTGCCACCAGCAGAGTTCGTGGGCTAGGGTATAATTCACCCCTCCACTTT. Translated, it gives CATSRVRGLGYNSPLHF. The whole variable domain, remainder taken from reference TRBV15 and TRBJ1-6, is DAMVIQNPRYQVTQFGKPVTLSCSQTLNHNVMYWYQQKSSQAPKLLFHYYDKDFNNEADTPDNFQSRRPNTSFCFLDIRSPGLGDTAMYLCATSRVRGLGYNSPLHFGNGTRLTVT.

J is TRBJ1-1 and V is TRBV27, with a possible D match to TRBD1 (5 bases). The CDR3 covers 14 residues. The V and J ends lost 4 bases and 1 base respectively, with 10 bases between them. CDR1 is MNHEY and CDR2 is SMNVEV in the germline V gene (reference sequence). The CDR3 bases are TGTGCCAGCAGTTGGAGACAGCCGAACACTGAAGCTTTCTTT. Translating gives CASSWRQPNTEAFF.

The genes are TRBV13 and TRBJ2-1; D possibly matches TRBD1 or TRBD2 (5 bases each). The germline V gene has CDR1 PRHDT and CDR2 FYEKMQ (reference sequence). This CDR3 has 14 residues. Trimming removed 5 bases at V and 6 bases at J, with 14 bases between. As DNA, the CDR3 is TGTGCCAGCAGCCCCTATTACGGGGCCAATGAGCAGTTCTTC. Its translation is CASSPYYGANEQFF. The entire variable domain, with the rest obtained from reference TRBV13 and TRBJ2-1, is as follows: AAGVIQSPRHLIKEKRETATLKCYPIPRHDTVYWYQQGPGQDPQFLISFYEKMQSDKGSIPDRFSAQQFSDYHSELNMSSLELGDSALYFCASSPYYGANEQFFGPGTRLTVL.

J is TRBJ1-2 and V is TRBV28; no firm D call. Trimming took off 6 bases at V and 7 bases at J, with 12 bases between the two ends. CDR1 is MDHEN, CDR2 SYDVKM, per germline. The CDR3 extends over 12 amino acids. CDR3 amino acids: CASRLPGLGYTF. The CDR3 DNA is TGTGCCAGCAGACTTCCTGGTCTTGGCTACACCTTC.

This clone has just a few counts. V is TRBV5-1 and J is TRBJ1-3; perhaps TRBD1 as D (6 bases). The CDR3 spans 16 residues. The germline CDR1 and CDR2 sequences are SGHRS and YFSETQ. V was pared by 0 bases and J by 10 bases, with 20 bases between. In DNA form, the CDR3 reads TGCGCCAGCAGCTTGGCGCAAGCTGGGGGGGCCGGAACCATATATTTT. Encoded protein: CASSLAQAGGAGTIYF.

The gene calls are TRBV19 and TRBJ2-7; TRBD2 aligns across 7 bases. This CDR3 comprises 14 residues. The V and J ends lost 2 bases and 0 bases, in that order; junction bases with no gene match: 1. The germline gives CDR1 LNHDA, CDR2 SQIVND (reference sequence). The CDR3 bases are TGTGCCAGTAGTATACGCGGGAGCTCCTACGAGCAGTACTTC. This sequence encodes CASSIRGSSYEQYF.

The J gene is TRBJ2-2, the V gene TRBV5-3; the D gene is possibly TRBD1 (6 bases). TRBV5-3 is an open reading frame whose function is uncertain. V was pared by 5 bases and J by 5 bases, with 13 bases between. The CDR3 spans 14 residues. CDR3 region: CARSKLTGTGELFF. The CDR3 coding sequence is TGTGCCAGAAGTAAACTCACAGGGACCGGGGAGCTGTTTTTT.

Comments on this clone: The junction and the germline gene differ at one end; a read error may be behind it. This chain joins TRBV27 and TRBJ1-3, with 9 bases lining up with TRBD1. The CDR3 length is 11 residues. Germline V gene data show CDR1 as MNHEY and CDR2 as SMNVEV (reference sequence). CDR3 DNA sequence: TGTGCCAGCCAGGGTGGCGGACAGGGGTGTTTT. Its translation is CASQGGGQGCF.